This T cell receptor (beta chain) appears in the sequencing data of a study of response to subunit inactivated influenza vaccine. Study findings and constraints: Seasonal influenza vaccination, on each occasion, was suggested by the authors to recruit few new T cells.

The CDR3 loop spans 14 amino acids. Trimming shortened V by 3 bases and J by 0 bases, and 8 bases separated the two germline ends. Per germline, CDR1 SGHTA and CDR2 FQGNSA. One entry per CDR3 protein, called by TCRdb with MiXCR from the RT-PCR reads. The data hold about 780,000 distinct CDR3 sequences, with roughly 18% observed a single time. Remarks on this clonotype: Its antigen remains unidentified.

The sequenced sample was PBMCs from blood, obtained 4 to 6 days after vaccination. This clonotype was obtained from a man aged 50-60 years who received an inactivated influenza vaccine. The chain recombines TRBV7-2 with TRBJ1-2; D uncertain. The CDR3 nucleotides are TGTGCCAGCAGCTTCCTGTTAGCTAACTATGGCTACACCTTC. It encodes CASSFLLANYGYTF.